This TCR beta chain was sequenced for a study of T cell responses to AZD1222 COVID-19 vaccine. TCRdb keeps only in-frame clones here, not all; method: immunoSEQ multiplex PCR. Of 75,000 to 90,000 clones in the sample, roughly nine tenths were seen once. Trimming pared 8 bases from V and 3 bases from J, leaving 22 bases between. This CDR3 has 16 residues. CDR1 and CDR2 from the germline V gene are MNHEY and SMNVEV (reference sequence). This sequence was found in an adult in good health. The chain employs TRBV27 and TRBJ1-1, with unresolved D. Sample: peripheral blood, taken on day 0 of AZD1222 vaccination. Here the CDR3 reads CASSSDGVWSDTEAFF. CDR3 nucleotides: TGTGCCAGCTCAAGCGACGGGGTTTGGTCGGACACTGAAGCTTTCTTT.